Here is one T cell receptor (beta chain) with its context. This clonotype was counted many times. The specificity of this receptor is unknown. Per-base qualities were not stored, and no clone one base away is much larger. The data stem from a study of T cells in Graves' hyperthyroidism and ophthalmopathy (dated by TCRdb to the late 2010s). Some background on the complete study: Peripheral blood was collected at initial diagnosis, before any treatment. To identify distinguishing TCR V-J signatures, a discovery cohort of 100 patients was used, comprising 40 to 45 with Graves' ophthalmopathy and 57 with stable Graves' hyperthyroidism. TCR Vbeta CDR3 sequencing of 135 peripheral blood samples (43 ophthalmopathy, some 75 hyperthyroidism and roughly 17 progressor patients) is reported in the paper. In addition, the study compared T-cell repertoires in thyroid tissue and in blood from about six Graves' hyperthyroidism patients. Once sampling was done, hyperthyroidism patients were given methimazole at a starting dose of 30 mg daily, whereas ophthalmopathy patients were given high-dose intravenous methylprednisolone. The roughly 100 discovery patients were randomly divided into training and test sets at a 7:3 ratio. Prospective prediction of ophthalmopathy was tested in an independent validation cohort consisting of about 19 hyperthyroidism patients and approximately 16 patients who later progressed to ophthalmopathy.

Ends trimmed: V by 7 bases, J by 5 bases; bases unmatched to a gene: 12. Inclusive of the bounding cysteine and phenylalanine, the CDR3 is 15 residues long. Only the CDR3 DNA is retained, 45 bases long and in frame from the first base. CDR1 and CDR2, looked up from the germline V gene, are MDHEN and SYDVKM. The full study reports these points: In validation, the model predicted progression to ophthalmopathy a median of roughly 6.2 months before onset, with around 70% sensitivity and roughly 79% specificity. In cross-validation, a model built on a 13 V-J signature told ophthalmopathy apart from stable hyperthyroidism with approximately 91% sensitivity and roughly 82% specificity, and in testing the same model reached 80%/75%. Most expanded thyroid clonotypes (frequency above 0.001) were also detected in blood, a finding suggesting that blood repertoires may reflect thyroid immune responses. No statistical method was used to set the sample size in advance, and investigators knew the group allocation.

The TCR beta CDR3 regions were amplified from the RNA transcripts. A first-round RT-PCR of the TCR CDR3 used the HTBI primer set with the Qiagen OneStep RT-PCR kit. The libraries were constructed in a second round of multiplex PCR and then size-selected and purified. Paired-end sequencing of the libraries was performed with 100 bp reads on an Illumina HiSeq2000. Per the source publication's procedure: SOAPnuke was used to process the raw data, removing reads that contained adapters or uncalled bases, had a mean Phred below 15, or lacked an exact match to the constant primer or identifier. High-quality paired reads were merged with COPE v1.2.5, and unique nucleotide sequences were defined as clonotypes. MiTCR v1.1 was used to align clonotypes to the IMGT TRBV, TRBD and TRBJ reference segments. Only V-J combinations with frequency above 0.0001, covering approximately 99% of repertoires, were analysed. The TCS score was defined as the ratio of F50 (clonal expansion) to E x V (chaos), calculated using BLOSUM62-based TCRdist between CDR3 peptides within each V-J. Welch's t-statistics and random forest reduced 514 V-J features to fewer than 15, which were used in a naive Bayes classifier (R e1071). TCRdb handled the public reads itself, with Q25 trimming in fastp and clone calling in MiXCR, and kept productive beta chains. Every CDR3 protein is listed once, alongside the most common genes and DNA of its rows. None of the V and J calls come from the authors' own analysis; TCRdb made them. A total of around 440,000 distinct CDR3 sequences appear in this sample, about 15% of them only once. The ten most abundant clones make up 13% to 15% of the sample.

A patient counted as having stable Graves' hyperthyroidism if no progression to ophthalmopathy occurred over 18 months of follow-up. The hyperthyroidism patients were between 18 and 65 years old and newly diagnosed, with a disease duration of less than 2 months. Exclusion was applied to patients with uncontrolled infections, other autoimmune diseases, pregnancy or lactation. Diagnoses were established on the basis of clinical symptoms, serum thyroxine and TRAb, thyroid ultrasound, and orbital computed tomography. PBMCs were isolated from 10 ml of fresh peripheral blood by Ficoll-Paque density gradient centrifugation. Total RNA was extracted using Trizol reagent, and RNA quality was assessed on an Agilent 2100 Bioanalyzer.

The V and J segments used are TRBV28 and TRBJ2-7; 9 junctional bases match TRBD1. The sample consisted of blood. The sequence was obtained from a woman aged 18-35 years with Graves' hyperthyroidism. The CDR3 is CASNGPGTGTNEQYF. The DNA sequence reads TGTGCCAGCAACGGCCCCGGGACAGGGACGAACGAGCAGTACTTC. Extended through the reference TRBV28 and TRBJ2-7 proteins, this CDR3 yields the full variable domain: DVKVTQSSRYLVKRTGEKVFLECVQDMDHENMFWYRQDPGLGLRLIYFSYDVKMKEKGDIPEGYSVSREKKERFSLILESASTNQTSMYLCASNGPGTGTNEQYFGPGTRLTVT.